This TCR beta chain was sequenced during a study of T-cell memory formation after mild COVID-19. Study overall: In these data, TCR clusters were largely donor specific.

Regarding the study as a whole: CD4+ contracting clones lay mainly in CM and EM, CD8+ ones in EMRA. Later expanders leaned CD4+, whereas day 15 to 85 contracting clones were balanced CD4/CD8.

The junction had 9 bases not matched to a gene; V was cut back by 5 bases and J by 3 bases. The CDR3 loop spans 16 amino acids. CDR1 is MNHNY, CDR2 SVGAGI, per germline (reference sequence). 5'RACE, which relied on constant-segment primers, yielded TCR alpha and TCR beta cDNA libraries carrying sample barcodes and UMIs. TCRdb ran MiXCR on the 5' RACE reads and lists one entry per CDR3 protein. The data show around 370,000 distinct CDR3 sequences, with more than 20% seen just once and around 13% held by the top ten. This clonotype was picked up many times. Its antigen remains unidentified. The origin of this receptor is an adult woman who had mild COVID-19 (a few samples of this study predate the infection). Cell type and time point are not known. The genes are TRBV6-6 and TRBJ2-3; 9 bases are shared with TRBD2. The sequenced sample was PBMCs or a T cell subset sorted from them (not recorded which). The CDR3 nucleotides read TGTGCCAGCAGTGACAATGCGGGGGGGCCGACAGATACGCAGTATTTT. Residues: CASSDNAGGPTDTQYF.